This T cell receptor (beta chain) comes out of a study of cytomegalovirus exposure and HLA in healthy donors. Regarding the study as a whole: The authors later found most CMV-associated TCR beta chains appeared HLA-restricted.

In the case of this clone: Its antigen is unidentified.

This PCR relied on a set of 60 Vbeta primers and 13 Jbeta primers. Only in-frame clones appear in the TCRdb table, and some are missing; sequencing was by immunoSEQ multiplex PCR. The sample has around 150,000 clones, just over 65% seen once. The CDR3 sequence is 16 residues long. Germline V gene lookup returns CDR1 MDHEN and CDR2 SYDVKM. V was pared by 7 bases and J by 8 bases, with 13 bases of the junction left unmatched. This sequence originates from a woman in her sixties in good health and CMV-seronegative. The gene calls are TRBV28 and TRBJ2-1; 11 nucleotides line up with TRBD2. Material: PBMCs. DNA of the CDR3: TGTGCCAGCAATCAACTCCCACTAGCGGGAGCGCATGAGCAGTTCTTC. Translation: CASNQLPLAGAHEQFF.